This TCR beta chain was sequenced for a study of T cells in Graves' hyperthyroidism and ophthalmopathy. With 2 bases clipped from V and 3 bases from J, the junction kept 7 bases outside the gene matches. The germline V gene encodes CDR1 SEHNR and CDR2 FQNEAQ (reference sequence). The CDR3 totals 15 residues. What was amplified from RNA transcripts were TCR beta CDR3 regions. The HTBI primer set was used in a first-round RT-PCR of the TCR CDR3. TCRdb re-called the multiplex PCR reads through MiXCR, storing one row per CDR3 protein. This table has about 350,000 distinct CDR3 sequences, roughly 19% appearing once. This clonotype was counted ten times or more. The antigen remains unidentified. Study-level results: Most clonotypes that expanded in the thyroid above 0.001 also showed up in blood.

The chain carries TRBV7-9 and TRBJ2-7; TRBD2 matches 7 bases. This TCR derives from a young woman with Graves' hyperthyroidism. The material sequenced was blood. Here the CDR3 reads CASSLRTERGYEQYF. In DNA, the CDR3 is TGTGCCAGCAGCTTAAGGACGGAGCGGGGCTACGAGCAGTACTTC. Full variable domain (rest looked up from reference TRBV7-9 and TRBJ2-7): DTGVSQNPRHKITKRGQNVTFRCDPISEHNRLYWYRQTLGQGPEFLTYFQNEAQLEKSRLLSDRFSAERPKGSFSTLEIQRTEQGDSAMYLCASSLRTERGYEQYFGPGTRLTVT.